This is a list of T cell receptor beta chains from one sample in a study of T cell responses to AZD1222 COVID-19 vaccine. The data were produced by immunoSEQ multiplex PCR, yet TCRdb's version contains in-frame clones alone and is incomplete. The data contain 160,000 or so clones, 75% to 90% of them singletons. Sample: peripheral blood, taken 28 days after the second dose of the MenACWY control vaccine. The receptors were sampled from an adult who received the MenACWY meningococcal vaccine as a control. Both conserved end residues are part of each CDR3. D genes are given only for firm matches. A row's size may be missing; if present it is once, few, many or a size class.

clone size,J gene,D gene,CDR3 length,V gene,CDR3 protein,CDR3 DNA
-,TRBJ1-2,-,15,TRBV5-1,CASSLGGAEGYGYTF,TGCGCCAGCAGCTTGGGGGGCGCGGAGGGTTATGGCTACACCTTC
-,TRBJ2-3,-,16,TRBV19,CASSILGGNLADTQYF,TGTGCCAGTAGTATATTGGGCGGGAACTTGGCAGATACGCAGTATTTT
once,TRBJ2-5,TRBD1,15,TRBV27,CASSLSGQYQETQYF,TGTGCCAGCAGTTTATCGGGACAGTACCAAGAGACCCAGTACTTC
-,TRBJ2-5,TRBD2,15,TRBV9,CASSATSGRLETQYF,TGTGCCAGCAGCGCCACTAGCGGGAGATTAGAGACCCAGTACTTC
-,TRBJ1-1,TRBD1,13,TRBV9,CASSVRDRTEAFF,TGTGCCAGCAGCGTAAGGGACAGGACTGAAGCTTTCTTT
few,TRBJ1-4,-,15,TRBV19,CASSLIHATNEKLFF,TGTGCCAGTAGTCTAATTCATGCAACTAATGAAAAACTGTTTTTT
-,TRBJ1-2,-,11,TRBV19,CASSTNYGYTF,TGTGCCAGTAGCACTAACTATGGCTACACCTTC
few,TRBJ1-2,-,13,TRBV28,CASSSGQSYGYTF,TGTGCCAGCAGCTCGGGACAAAGCTATGGCTACACCTTC
once,TRBJ1-1,-,15,TRBV29-1,CSVDRGRSMNTEAFF,TGCAGCGTGGATAGGGGACGGAGCATGAACACTGAAGCTTTCTTT
once,TRBJ1-2,-,16,TRBV19,CASSIFGQIGSYGYTF,TGTGCCAGTAGTATATTCGGGCAGATCGGTAGTTATGGCTACACCTTC
-,TRBJ2-1,TRBD2,15,TRBV4-2,CASSPQRDTHNEQFF,TGTGCCAGCAGCCCCCAGCGGGATACGCACAATGAGCAGTTCTTC
-,TRBJ1-6,-,16,TRBV7-9,CASSSTDSSYNSPLHF,TGTGCCAGCAGCAGTACGGACAGCTCCTATAATTCACCCCTCCACTTT
-,TRBJ1-1,TRBD1,13,TRBV6-5,CASSWTGVSEAFF,TGTGCCAGCAGTTGGACAGGGGTTAGTGAAGCTTTCTTT
-,TRBJ1-2,-,13,TRBV27,CASSFRGGEGYTF,TGTGCCAGCAGTTTTCGAGGGGGAGAGGGCTACACCTTC
-,TRBJ1-1,-,16,TRBV19,CASRATGHNMNTEAFF,TGTGCCAGTAGGGCAACAGGTCACAATATGAACACTGAAGCTTTCTTT
-,TRBJ1-6,TRBD1,15,TRBV10-1,CASSAGTGNNSPLHF,TGCGCCAGCAGTGCAGGGACAGGGAACAATTCACCCCTCCACTTT
-,TRBJ2-7,-,14,TRBV19,CASSIAGLGYEQYF,TGTGCCAGTAGTATCGCAGGTTTAGGCTACGAGCAGTACTTC
-,TRBJ1-3,-,16,TRBV7-9,CASSILQGSSGNTIYF,TGTGCCAGCAGCATTTTACAGGGATCCTCTGGAAACACCATATATTTT
-,TRBJ2-2,-,12,TRBV12-3/TRBV12-4,CASSLDGGELFF,TGTGCCAGCAGTTTGGATGGCGGGGAGCTGTTTTTT
-,TRBJ2-2,-,13,TRBV13,CASSSVGTGELFF,TGTGCCAGCAGCTCCGTGGGGACCGGGGAGCTGTTTTTT
-,TRBJ2-1,TRBD1,14,TRBV6-5,CASSYRAGGDEQFF,TGTGCCAGCAGTTACCGGGCAGGGGGCGATGAGCAGTTCTTC
few,TRBJ2-1,TRBD2,16,TRBV29-1,CSVEASGRNSYNEQFF,TGCAGCGTTGAGGCTAGCGGGAGAAACTCCTACAATGAGCAGTTCTTC
-,TRBJ1-5,TRBD1,14,TRBV19,CASSMSGGGQPQHF,TGTGCCAGTAGTATGTCAGGGGGCGGGCAGCCCCAGCATTTT
-,TRBJ2-6,-,13,TRBV19,CASSAPGANVLTF,TGTGCCAGTAGTGCGCCTGGGGCCAACGTCCTGACTTTC
-,TRBJ2-5,-,14,TRBV5-1,CASSVMASPETQYF,TGCGCCAGCAGCGTAATGGCCTCCCCGGAGACCCAGTACTTC
-,TRBJ1-2,-,13,TRBV7-2,CASSLSTNYGYTF,TGTGCCAGCAGCTTGAGCACCAACTATGGCTACACCTTC
few,TRBJ1-6,TRBD1,18,TRBV4-1,CASSQDGGRGRDNSPLHF,TGCGCCAGCAGCCAAGATGGAGGCAGGGGGAGAGATAATTCACCCCTCCACTTT
once,TRBJ1-2,-,16,TRBV29-1,CSVEALRGLANYGYTF,TGCAGCGTTGAAGCCCTCAGGGGCCTAGCTAACTATGGCTACACCTTC
-,TRBJ1-2,-,13,TRBV7-9,CASSLITSYGYTF,TGTGCCAGCAGCTTAATCACGAGCTATGGCTACACCTTC
-,TRBJ2-3,TRBD2,16,TRBV7-9,CASSTNGRGGTDTQYF,TGTGCCAGCAGCACGAACGGTCGCGGGGGAACAGATACGCAGTATTTT
-,TRBJ2-2,-,15,TRBV5-1,CASSQGLPNSGELFF,TGCGCCAGCAGCCAGGGACTCCCCAATTCTGGGGAGCTGTTTTTT
-,TRBJ2-1,TRBD2,15,TRBV28,CASSRGTSGRNEQFF,TGTGCCAGCAGCCGTGGGACTAGCGGGAGAAATGAGCAGTTCTTC
-,TRBJ1-2,-,14,TRBV24-1,CATSDPATNYGYTF,TGTGCCACCAGTGACCCGGCAACTAACTATGGCTACACCTTC
-,TRBJ1-2,-,14,TRBV27,CASSPGWPNYGYTF,TGTGCCAGCAGCCCTGGGTGGCCTAACTATGGCTACACCTTC